Listed below are T cell receptor beta chains from one sample, sequenced in a study of metastatic and nonmetastatic thyroid tumors. TCRdb re-called the PCR reads via MiXCR. Among some 22,000 clones listed, about 20% were seen once. The sequenced sample was tumor tissue. These receptors were taken from a female donor with papillary thyroid cancer or a benign thyroid nodule (not recorded which). Some clones in this sample may be carry-over from other donors' samples. The CDR3 runs from the conserved cysteine through the conserved F or W. D genes are given only for firm matches. Some rows mark clone size as missing; the rest say once, few, many or name a class of expanded clone.

V	J	length	size	D	DNA	CDR3
TRBV24-1	TRBJ2-3	15	many	NA	TGTGCCACCAGTGATTTTTCCACAGAAACAGATACGCAGTATTTT	CATSDFSTETDTQYF
TRBV6-2/TRBV6-3	TRBJ2-6	18	medium-sized	NA	TGTGCCAGCATCCAAGGGCAGGGCCGATCCTCTGGGGCCAACGTCCTGACTTTC	CASIQGQGRSSGANVLTF
TRBV27	TRBJ2-5	17	NA	NA	TGTGCCAGCAGCCTGAGGCCCCACCCACTTAAACAAGAGACCCAGTACTTC	CASSLRPHPLKQETQYF
TRBV4-2	TRBJ2-1	19	many	TRBD2	TGTGCCAGCAGCCGACGACTAGCGGGAGCCATTAGCTCCTACAATGAGCAGTTCTTC	CASSRRLAGAISSYNEQFF
TRBV12-3/TRBV12-4	TRBJ1-6	14	few	NA	TGTGCCAGCAGTTTACGGGGGAGGGATTCACCCCTCCACTTT	CASSLRGRDSPLHF
TRBV20-1	TRBJ2-2	14	once	TRBD2	TGCAGTGCCCCAGCGGGAGGGAACACCGGGGAGCTGTTTTTT	CSAPAGGNTGELFF
TRBV20-1	TRBJ2-1	13	many	TRBD1	TGCAGGGGCCGACAGGGAAAGTACAATGAGCAGTTCTTC	CRGRQGKYNEQFF
TRBV7-9	TRBJ2-3	14	many	NA	TGTGCCAGCAGCCTCGGTGGCGGGTCAGATACGCAGTATTTT	CASSLGGGSDTQYF
TRBV11-3	TRBJ2-7	14	NA	TRBD2	TGTGCCAGCAGCCGTAGCGGGAGAGAGGACGAGCAGTACTTC	CASSRSGREDEQYF
TRBV4-1	TRBJ2-7	15	once	NA	TGCGCCAGCAGCCAAGGGCAGGGCCAATCCTACGAGCAGTACTTC	CASSQGQGQSYEQYF
TRBV9	TRBJ2-5	14	many	NA	TGTGCCAGCAACCCCAATTCGGCCGGAGAGACCCAGTACTTC	CASNPNSAGETQYF
TRBV7-2	TRBJ2-1	13	NA	NA	TGTGCCAGCACACTAGAAGGGTACAATGAGCAGTTCTTC	CASTLEGYNEQFF
TRBV11-2	TRBJ1-2	14	NA	NA	TGTGCCAGCAGCTTAGGAGGGGTAAACTATGGCTACACCTTC	CASSLGGVNYGYTF
TRBV5-1	TRBJ2-6	16	once	NA	TGCGCCAGCAGCTTGGCGGACAGCTCTGGGGCCAACGTCCTGACTTTC	CASSLADSSGANVLTF
TRBV6-5	TRBJ2-7	18	few	NA	TGTGCCAGCAGTTATTCAGGGGAGTGGCCGGGTGGGTCCTACGAGCAGTACTTC	CASSYSGEWPGGSYEQYF
TRBV7-8	TRBJ2-7	17	once	TRBD1	TGTGCCAGCAGCTCGATCTGGGGAGGGACAGGGACATACGAGCAGTACTTC	CASSSIWGGTGTYEQYF
TRBV12-3/TRBV12-4	TRBJ1-1	14	few	TRBD1	TGTGCCAGCAACCACAGGGGGGGTAACACTGAAGCTTTCTTT	CASNHRGGNTEAFF
TRBV20-1	TRBJ2-1	15	few	TRBD2	TGCAGTGCTGACCCAAGTAGCGGACTAGGCAATGAGCAGTTCTTC	CSADPSSGLGNEQFF
TRBV9	TRBJ2-1	14	NA	TRBD1	TGTGCCAGCAGCGCAGGACAGGGAATCAATGAGCAGTTCTTC	CASSAGQGINEQFF
TRBV24-1	TRBJ2-7	12	many	TRBD2	TGTGCCACGAGCGGGGAATCCTACGAGCAGTACTTC	CATSGESYEQYF